Below, 14 T cell receptor beta chains from the same sample are listed, as sequenced in a study of post-analysis software for immune sequencing data. Overall study findings and caveats: In patients, five or six TRBV segments were more frequent than in controls, with TRBV5-6, TRBV5-1 and TRBV20-1 among them.

For these receptors, no antigen is known. Each TCR beta cDNA library carried unique molecular identifiers. MiXCR, run by TCRdb on the PCR reads, gives a single entry per CDR3 protein. In the table there are about 820,000 distinct CDR3 sequences, approximately 53% of which are singletons. Sequencing was carried out using blood. The origin of the receptors is a girl under 18 with multiple sclerosis.

This rearrangement joins TRBV25-1 to TRBJ2-1; D is unresolved. Germline V gene lookup returns CDR1 MGHDK and CDR2 SYGVNS. V dropped 6 bases and J dropped 5 bases, with 23 bases sitting between them. This CDR3 is built from 17 residues. CDR3 region: CASSSKMGWWGNNEQFF. The DNA for the CDR3 is TGTGCCAGCAGCTCAAAAATGGGCTGGTGGGGTAACAATGAGCAGTTCTTC.

This clonotype showed up just a few times. The chain combines TRBV5-1 with TRBJ2-3; 7 nucleotides match TRBD1. V shed 3 bases, J shed 2 bases, and the junction held 15 bases outside the gene matches. CDR1 and CDR2 from the germline V gene are SGHRS and YFSETQ. The CDR3 loop spans 18 amino acids. DNA for the CDR3: TGCGCCAGCAGCTATTCCCTCGGGACAGAGAAATTCACAGATACGCAGTATTTT. It specifies CASSYSLGTEKFTDTQYF. Drawing the rest from reference TRBV5-1 and TRBJ2-3, the complete variable domain is KAGVTQTPRYLIKTRGQQVTLSCSPISGHRSVSWYQQTPGQGLQFLFEYFSETQRNKGNFPGRFSGRQFSNSRSEMNVSTLELGDSALYLCASSYSLGTEKFTDTQYFGPGTRLTVL.

The rearrangement uses TRBV25-1 and TRBJ2-1, with D possibly being TRBD2 (6 bases). This CDR3 spans 17 amino acids. Trimming cost V 0 bases and J 5 bases, with 17 bases left between them. CDR1 MGHDK and CDR2 SYGVNS come from the germline V gene. CDR3 region: CASSEYSPWGVDNEQFF. CDR3 nucleotide sequence: TGTGCCAGCAGTGAATATTCTCCTTGGGGGGTGGACAATGAGCAGTTCTTC.

The chain is built from TRBV20-1 and TRBJ2-7, with D maybe TRBD2 (6 bases). V lost 5 bases and J lost 2, with 19 bases in between. This CDR3 comprises 15 residues. CDR1 is DFQATT and CDR2 is SNEGSKA in the germline V gene (reference sequence). CDR3 residues: CSASLRRGPPYEQYF. The CDR3 DNA reads as TGCAGTGCTTCCCTCCGGCGGGGACCACCCTACGAGCAGTACTTC.

This clonotype was found a few times. This sequence joins TRBV10-3 and TRBJ2-7; TRBD1 matches at 8 bases. V gave up 4 bases and J gave up 5 bases; unmatched junction bases: 16. The length of the CDR3 is 17 residues. Germline CDR1 reads ENHRY; CDR2 reads SYGVKD. The CDR3 coding sequence is TGTGCCATCAGTGCCCCATGGGGGACAGGCGGCCGGAACGAGCAGTACTTC. Translation gives CAISAPWGTGGRNEQYF.

In this sample, this clonotype turned up a few times. The chain is built from TRBV29-1 and TRBJ2-7; 7 nucleotides match TRBD1. The J call may be faulty, since TRBJ2-4 better matches the DNA end. The CDR3 spans 12 residues. Germline values: CDR1 SQVTM, CDR2 ANQGSEA. In nucleotides, the CDR3 is TGCAGCGTCCGGACAGGATCGGACATTCAGTACTTC. This gives the protein CSVRTGSDIQYF.

The sample holds a few counts of this clonotype. The V call is TRBV6-1, the J call TRBJ2-5; D gene ambiguous. CDR1 is MNHNS and CDR2 is SASEGT in the germline V gene. The CDR3 consists of 15 residues. With 11 bases removed from V and 4 bases from J, the gap between germline ends came to 23 bases. The CDR3 loop reads CAAEPGQVASETQYF. The CDR3, as DNA: TGTGCCGCCGAGCCCGGGCAGGTTGCTTCAGAGACCCAGTACTTC.

This clonotype was counted a few times. This rearrangement joins TRBV29-1 to TRBJ2-1; D possibly corresponds to TRBD1 (7 bases). Germline loops: CDR1 SQVTM, CDR2 ANQGSEA. There are 11 residues in the CDR3. Here the CDR3 DNA reads TGCAGGGGTGTGGAGGGGGCATTCGAGTTCTTC. Encoded protein: CRGVEGAFEFF.

The rearrangement joins TRBV5-1 to TRBJ2-3; weak D call: TRBD2 (5 bases). Germline CDR1 reads SGHRS; CDR2 reads YFSETQ. Trimming took 1 base from V and 4 from J, leaving 13 bases between them. The CDR3 loop spans 15 amino acids. The CDR3 loop is CASSLRSGGADTQYF. CDR3 nucleotide sequence: TGCGCCAGCAGCTTGAGAAGCGGTGGGGCAGATACGCAGTATTTT.

V is TRBV20-1 and J is TRBJ1-5; a weak D match, TRBD1 (6 bases). V was pared by 4 bases and J by 0 bases, with 13 bases between. Per the germline V gene, CDR1 is DFQATT and CDR2 is SNEGSKA (reference sequence). The CDR3 is 15 amino acids. The CDR3 DNA reads as TGCAGTGCTAACCGGGACACCTATAGCAATCAGCCCCAGCATTTT. It is translated as CSANRDTYSNQPQHF.

The chain has TRBV5-1 and TRBJ2-1; TRBD2 aligns across 9 bases. V was pared by 0 bases and J by 8 bases, with 15 bases of the junction left unmatched. The CDR3 has 18 amino acids. CDR1 and CDR2 from the germline V gene are SGHRS and YFSETQ. CDR3 sequence: CASSLGLAGDQIIDEQFF. Written as DNA, the CDR3 is TGCGCCAGCAGCTTGGGCTTAGCGGGAGATCAAATTATCGATGAGCAGTTCTTC.

This clonotype has more than one count but fewer than ten. The J gene is TRBJ2-3, the V gene TRBV15; TRBD1 matches 10 bases. J lost 6 bases, V lost 3 bases, and 6 bases had no gene match. The V gene's germline CDR1 is LNHNV and CDR2 YYDKDF (reference sequence). This CDR3 is 15 amino acids long. This chain's CDR3 is CATSRDRGTRDTQYF. The CDR3 bases are TGTGCCACCAGCAGGGACAGGGGGACGCGGGATACGCAGTATTTT. Combining the CDR3 with reference TRBV15 and TRBJ2-3 gives the whole variable domain DAMVIQNPRYQVTQFGKPVTLSCSQTLNHNVMYWYQQKSSQAPKLLFHYYDKDFNNEADTPDNFQSRRPNTSFCFLDIRSPGLGDTAMYLCATSRDRGTRDTQYFGPGTRLTVL.

The chain joins TRBV10-3 to TRBJ2-3, with a weak D call TRBD2 (6 bases). V dropped 8 bases and J dropped 1 base, with 19 bases sitting between them. This CDR3 is built from 16 residues. Germline values: CDR1 ENHRY, CDR2 SYGVKD. Written as DNA, the CDR3 is TGTGCCATCGCCCGGGGGACCCCAATTGGCACAGATACGCAGTATTTT. The encoded protein is CAIARGTPIGTDTQYF.

This sequence joins TRBV7-2 and TRBJ1-2, with a weak D call TRBD1 (5 bases). Germline V lookup: CDR1 SGHTA, CDR2 FQGNSA. The CDR3 runs 15 residues. Trimming removed 1 base at V and 9 bases at J, with 18 bases between. The CDR3 here is CASSLEEGLPRSYTF. The CDR3 bases are TGTGCCAGCAGCTTAGAGGAGGGGCTACCGCGGAGCTACACCTTC. Based on the CDR3 plus reference TRBV7-2 and TRBJ1-2, the full variable domain is GAGVSQSPSNKVTEKGKDVELRCDPISGHTALYWYRQSLGQGLEFLIYFQGNSAPDKSGLPSDRFSAERTGGSVSTLTIQRTQQEDSAVYLCASSLEEGLPRSYTFGSGTRLTVV.